This TCR beta chain derives from a study of blood T cell repertoires in COVID-19. CDR3 length: 12 amino acids. The V gene's germline CDR1 is SGHTA and CDR2 FQGTGA. With 4 bases removed from V and 3 bases from J, the gap between germline ends came to 6 bases. Some clones are missing from TCRdb's copy, which holds only in-frame ones; the method was immunoSEQ multiplex PCR. The table records about 350,000 clones, 88% of them present only once. The chain has TRBV7-3 and TRBJ1-1; D may be TRBD1 (5 bases). This TCR was recovered from a woman between 25 and 40 years old who had been exposed to COVID-19. Sample: PBMCs or T cells enriched from blood (not recorded which). The chain's CDR3 is CASSSGYTEAFF. CDR3 in DNA: TGTGCCAGCAGCTCAGGGTACACTGAAGCTTTCTTT.